The 27 T cell receptor beta chains presented below share a single source sample, sequenced in a study of control samples from healthy donors and cancer patients (dated by TCRdb to about 2020). The library was made by the immunoSEQ multiplex PCR assay. TCRdb took this table from immuneACCESS and kept in-frame rearrangements with V and J called. Such tables lack part of the clones; where checked against another copy, unresolved V genes explain under half of the gap, and the rest is unexplained. The sample contains about 98,000 clones, roughly four fifths of them found a single time. Together, the top ten hold approximately 2% of the sample. Source material: blood. These receptor sequences come from a man between 60 and 75 years old in good health.

The V gene is TRBV6-1, the J gene TRBJ1-5; no clear D gene. V dropped 3 bases and J dropped 8 bases, with 17 bases sitting between them. The CDR3 sequence is 15 residues long. Germline V gene sequence: CDR1 MNHNS, CDR2 SASEGT. The CDR3 is CASSEEGAGLEPQHF. CDR3 bases: TGTGCCAGCAGTGAGGAAGGTGCGGGTCTAGAGCCCCAGCATTTT.

The V call is TRBV27, the J call TRBJ2-2; D possibly corresponds to TRBD2 (5 bases). This CDR3 is 14 amino acids long. Trimming pared 4 bases from V and 6 bases from J, leaving 12 bases between. Germline V lookup: CDR1 MNHEY, CDR2 SMNVEV (reference sequence). The chain's CDR3 is CASSSGRVAGELFF. DNA for the CDR3: TGTGCCAGCAGTTCTGGGCGGGTGGCCGGGGAGCTGTTTTTT.

This clone was seen once. The rearrangement uses TRBV7-9 and TRBJ1-1; D unresolved. From germline, CDR1 is SEHNR and CDR2 FQNEAQ (reference sequence). This CDR3 region has 15 residues. Trimming removed 5 bases at V and 6 bases at J, with 19 bases between. CDR3 in amino acids: CASSIVVTDRPEAFF. DNA of the CDR3: TGTGCCAGCAGCATTGTTGTCACCGACCGGCCTGAAGCTTTCTTT.

V usage is TRBV19 and J usage is TRBJ1-2; D not resolved. The CDR3 is 12 amino acids. Germline lookup yields CDR1 LNHDA and CDR2 SQIVND (reference sequence). V was trimmed by 3 bases and J by 4 bases, leaving 6 bases between them. CDR3 in amino acids: CASSMRAYGYTF. DNA for the CDR3: TGTGCCAGTAGTATGAGAGCCTATGGCTACACCTTC. Full variable domain (rest looked up from reference TRBV19 and TRBJ1-2): DGGITQSPKYLFRKEGQNVTLSCEQNLNHDAMYWYRQDPGQGLRLIYYSQIVNDFQKGDIAEGYSVSREKKESFPLTVTSAQKNPTAFYLCASSMRAYGYTFGSGTRLTVV.

The chain couples TRBV7-9 to TRBJ2-5, with 8 positions matching TRBD2. Germline V gene data show CDR1 as SEHNR and CDR2 as FQNEAQ (reference sequence). This CDR3 comprises 17 residues. Unmatched junction bases numbered 13, after V lost 5 bases and J lost 2 bases. The CDR3 protein is CASSLPLLGLAQETQYF. The CDR3, as DNA: TGTGCCAGCAGCCTACCTCTCCTTGGACTAGCTCAAGAGACCCAGTACTTC.

The CDR3 region has the DNA TGTGCCAGCAGCCGAACGCCCCAGGGGGCAGGTGGTTCACCCCTCCACTTT. It is translated as CASSRTPQGAGGSPLHF. V and J are TRBV3-1 (or the pseudogene TRBV3-2) and TRBJ1-6, with 8 bases matching TRBD1. Per germline, CDR1 LGHDT and CDR2 YNNKEL (reference sequence). CDR3 length equals 17 residues. V lost 4 bases and J lost 9; bases outside the gene matches: 14.

The DNA for the CDR3 is TGTGCCAGCAGCTCCCGGACTAGCGGGTACAATGAGCAGTTCTTC. Translation gives CASSSRTSGYNEQFF. The V gene is TRBV9, the J gene TRBJ2-1, with 11 bases that match TRBD2. With V trimmed by 4 bases and J by 4 bases, 4 bases remained unmatched. The germline V gene has CDR1 SGDLS and CDR2 YYNGEE. The CDR3 totals 15 residues.

The chain links TRBV7-8 to TRBJ1-5; D is unclear. V lost 2 bases, J lost 0 bases, and 8 bases lay in between. Germline V gives CDR1 SGHVS, CDR2 FQNEAQ. The CDR3 contains 15 residues. The chain's CDR3 is CASSLLRASNQPQHF. The CDR3 coding sequence is TGTGCCAGCAGCTTATTGAGGGCTAGCAATCAGCCCCAGCATTTT.

The gene calls are TRBV7-8 and TRBJ1-6; the match to TRBD1 covers 9 bases. Germline lookup yields CDR1 SGHVS and CDR2 FQNEAQ. The CDR3 runs to 18 residues. V lost 1 base, J lost 3 bases, and 7 bases stayed unmatched. The CDR3 DNA follows: TGTGCCAGCAGCTTAGGGGTCCGGGACAGGGACTATAATTCACCCCTCCACTTT. It codes for CASSLGVRDRDYNSPLHF. The full variable domain, in which reference TRBV7-8 and TRBJ1-6 provide the parts outside the CDR3, is GAGVSQSPRYKVAKRGQDVALRCDPISGHVSLFWYQQALGQGPEFLTYFQNEAQLDKSGLPSDRFFAERPEGSVSTLKIQRTQQEDSAVYLCASSLGVRDRDYNSPLHFGNGTRLTVT.

This clone was seen only a few times. J is TRBJ2-7 and V is TRBV10-3; TRBD1 matches 11 bases. With 9 bases clipped from V and 5 bases from J, the junction kept 9 bases outside the gene matches. CDR1 and CDR2 (germline): ENHRY, SYGVKD. The CDR3 is 14 residues long. CDR3 nucleotide sequence: TGTGCCATAAACCCGGGACAGGGGGTCCACGAGCAGTACTTC. Amino acid sequence: CAINPGQGVHEQYF.

The chain recombines TRBV7-3 with TRBJ2-2, with 7 nucleotides matching TRBD2. This CDR3 is built from 17 residues. Germline CDR1 SGHTA, CDR2 FQGTGA. V dropped 2 bases and J dropped 5; count of bases not matched to a gene: 11. CDR3 loop: CASSLGRRGKGTGELFF. The CDR3 DNA is TGTGCCAGCAGCTTAGGGCGGCGGGGGAAGGGGACCGGGGAGCTGTTTTTT.

This chain uses TRBV7-2 with TRBJ2-7, with 8 positions matching TRBD1. The CDR3 loop spans 14 amino acids. With 5 bases clipped from V and 5 bases from J, the junction kept 8 bases outside the gene matches. Germline V lookup: CDR1 SGHTA, CDR2 FQGNSA. The CDR3 is CASSTRQGMNEQYF. For the CDR3, the DNA is TGTGCCAGCAGCACCCGACAGGGGATGAACGAGCAGTACTTC.

CDR3 DNA sequence: TGTGCCAGCAGCGTAGATCTCGACAGGGCGTACAATGAGCAGTTCTTC. This codes for CASSVDLDRAYNEQFF. The V and J genes are TRBV9 and TRBJ2-1; 7 bases line up with TRBD1. Germline V CDR1 and CDR2: SGDLS, YYNGEE. Trimming took 0 bases from V and 4 from J; bases not matched to a gene: 7. The CDR3 runs 16 residues. The whole variable domain, filled in from reference TRBV9 and TRBJ2-1, reads DSGVTQTPKHLITATGQRVTLRCSPRSGDLSVYWYQQSLDQGLQFLIQYYNGEERAKGNILERFSAQQFPDLHSELNLSSLELGDSALYFCASSVDLDRAYNEQFFGPGTRLTVL.

This chain links TRBV6-5 with TRBJ1-1; D ambiguous. Germline CDR1 MNHEY, CDR2 SVGAGI. CDR3 size: 13 residues. V was clipped by 6 bases and J by 1 base, with 9 bases between them. The CDR3 here is CASSSPGNTEAFF. DNA for the CDR3: TGTGCCAGCAGCTCCCCAGGGAACACTGAAGCTTTCTTT.

V gene TRBV2 combines with J gene TRBJ1-2; D not resolved. The V gene lost 11 bases and the J gene lost 6 bases, with 22 bases spanning the gap. The CDR3 is 14 amino acids. The germline gives CDR1 SNHLY, CDR2 FYNNEI. Written as DNA, the CDR3 is TGTGCCTGGGGAGGCCGGGCCCCTTCTAATGGCTACACCTTC. Residues: CAWGGRAPSNGYTF.

The V gene is TRBV7-9, the J gene TRBJ1-4; D not certain. V lost 7 bases to trimming and J lost 3 bases, with 18 bases between them. This CDR3 contains 16 residues. The germline CDR1 and CDR2 sequences are SEHNR and FQNEAQ (reference sequence). CDR3 in amino acids: CASTVARGAPNEKLFF. For the CDR3, the DNA is TGTGCCAGCACCGTGGCCCGGGGAGCCCCTAATGAAAAACTGTTTTTT. Full variable domain (outside the CDR3, taken from reference TRBV7-9 and TRBJ1-4): DTGVSQNPRHKITKRGQNVTFRCDPISEHNRLYWYRQTLGQGPEFLTYFQNEAQLEKSRLLSDRFSAERPKGSFSTLEIQRTEQGDSAMYLCASTVARGAPNEKLFFGSGTQLSVL.

This clone was detected only a few times. J is TRBJ2-5 and V is TRBV5-6; 8 bases line up with TRBD2. The germline V gene encodes CDR1 SGHDT and CDR2 YYEEEE. The CDR3 extends over 17 amino acids. V lost 1 base to trimming and J lost 2 bases; unmatched junction nucleotides: 10. As DNA, the CDR3 is TGTGCCAGCAGCTTGTTCCGGGAGGGAGAGACTCAAGAGACCCAGTACTTC. This translates into CASSLFREGETQETQYF. Full variable domain (remainder filled in from reference TRBV5-6 and TRBJ2-5): DAGVTQSPTHLIKTRGQQVTLRCSPKSGHDTVSWYQQALGQGPQFIFQYYEEEERQRGNFPDRFSGHQFPNYSSELNVNALLLGDSALYLCASSLFREGETQETQYFGPGTRLLVL.

The chain couples TRBV6-5 to TRBJ2-7; weak D call: TRBD2 (5 bases). CDR3 length: 13 amino acids. The ends were cut back, 8 bases at V and 4 bases at J, with 15 bases in the middle. The germline V gene encodes CDR1 MNHEY and CDR2 SVGAGI. The CDR3 is CASVKGDQYEQYF. CDR3 coding DNA: TGTGCCAGCGTCAAGGGAGACCAGTACGAGCAGTACTTC.

This clone was detected a few times. This CDR3 is CATSRVTGEYNEQFF. Here the CDR3 DNA reads TGTGCCACCAGCAGAGTAACAGGGGAGTACAATGAGCAGTTCTTC. V gene TRBV15 combines with J gene TRBJ2-1; 7 bases match TRBD1. Germline V gene sequence: CDR1 LNHNV, CDR2 YYDKDF (reference sequence). The length of the CDR3 is 15 residues. Trimming at V came to 1 base and at J to 4 bases, leaving 4 bases not matched to a gene.

The table lists this clone with a few counts. This sequence joins TRBV11-3 and TRBJ2-7, with a tentative D call TRBD2 (5 bases). V lost 5 bases and J lost 3, with 17 bases in between. Germline V CDR1 and CDR2: SGHNT, YENEEA. The CDR3 is 15 residues long. CDR3 protein: CASSRDPPAGYEQYF. CDR3 coding DNA: TGTGCCAGCAGCCGTGACCCTCCGGCGGGCTACGAGCAGTACTTC.

Only one count was recorded for this clone. The CDR3 protein is CASSLSGIDYNEQFF. The CDR3 region has the DNA TGTGCCAGCAGTCTATCGGGGATAGACTACAATGAGCAGTTCTTC. The rearrangement links TRBV28 to TRBJ2-1; TRBD2 is a possible D gene (5 bases). The V end was cut by 5 bases, the J end by 3 bases, with 14 bases between. This CDR3 contains 15 residues. Germline V gives CDR1 MDHEN, CDR2 SYDVKM.

The CDR3 DNA is TGCAGCGTTGAAGATCTGTACGGTTCCGACTCTGGAAACACCATATATTTT. It translates to CSVEDLYGSDSGNTIYF. The gene calls are TRBV29-1 and TRBJ1-3, with D unresolved. The CDR3 consists of 17 residues. In germline, CDR1 is SQVTM, CDR2 ANQGSEA. V was pared by 0 bases and J by 0 bases, with 15 bases between.

This clone was seen a single time. Here the CDR3 reads CASSVVAGGTYNEQFF. The CDR3 DNA follows: TGTGCCAGCAGCGTCGTAGCGGGAGGAACATACAATGAGCAGTTCTTC. This chain uses TRBV9 with TRBJ2-1; 10 bases line up with TRBD2. The CDR3 has 16 amino acids. Looked up from germline, CDR1 is SGDLS and CDR2 is YYNGEE. V dropped 2 bases and J dropped 4; count of bases not matched to a gene: 6.

This clone was seen once. The chain carries TRBV27 and TRBJ1-1, with unresolved D. Germline V CDR1 and CDR2: MNHEY, SMNVEV (reference sequence). This CDR3 is 14 amino acids long. With 6 bases removed from V and 5 bases from J, the gap between germline ends came to 16 bases. CDR3 sequence: CASSPSLAGTEAFF. Written as DNA, the CDR3 is TGTGCCAGCAGCCCATCACTCGCAGGAACTGAAGCTTTCTTT.

This rearrangement joins TRBV27 to TRBJ2-1, with 15 bases that match TRBD2. The length of the CDR3 is 18 residues. Germline-derived CDR1 and CDR2 are MNHEY and SMNVEV (reference sequence). Germline trimming cut 7 bases from V and 5 bases from J; bases unmatched to any gene: 12. The CDR3 loop reads CASTISPGLAGGNNEQFF. The CDR3 region has the DNA TGTGCCAGCACCATCTCCCCCGGACTAGCGGGAGGGAACAATGAGCAGTTCTTC.

The rearrangement uses TRBV9 and TRBJ2-2; the D is unclear. Between the trimmed V and J ends, which lost 0 bases and 3 bases, there was a span of 6 bases. CDR1 and CDR2 from the germline V gene are SGDLS and YYNGEE. The CDR3 is made up of 14 amino acids. CDR3 loop: CASSVDPYTGELFF. DNA of the CDR3: TGTGCCAGCAGCGTAGACCCCTACACCGGGGAGCTGTTTTTT.

This clone was picked up one time. This chain connects TRBV5-4 to TRBJ2-2, with 10 bases fitting TRBD2. There are 15 residues in the CDR3. Germline V CDR1 and CDR2: SGHNT, YYREEE (reference sequence). With 3 bases clipped from V and 1 base from J, the junction kept 0 bases outside the gene matches. The CDR3 reads CASSWTSGNTGELFF. CDR3 DNA sequence: TGTGCCAGCAGCTGGACTAGCGGGAACACCGGGGAGCTGTTTTTT.